This T cell receptor (beta chain) was profiled in a study of T cell responses to AZD1222 COVID-19 vaccine. Sequencing used immunoSEQ multiplex PCR; TCRdb keeps in-frame clones, though not all of them. The sample consists of about 200,000 clones, over 85% of them appearing once. The CDR3 loop spans 16 amino acids. Unmatched junction bases numbered 6, after V lost 6 bases and J lost 1 base. The germline CDR1 and CDR2 sequences are MNHEY and SVGEGT. Findings of the study overall: Mostly white British, mostly female donors; authors suggested clonal diversity may be underestimated. Spike-specific TCR repertoires showed rising breadth and depth after two AZD1222 doses.

A single count supports this clone. Its antigen is undetermined. The clonotype was recovered from an adult who received the AZD1222 COVID-19 vaccine. The sample here was peripheral blood, taken 28 days after the second AZD1222 dose. V usage is TRBV6-2 or TRBV6-3 and J usage is TRBJ2-4; the match to TRBD1 covers 10 bases. DNA of the CDR3: TGTGCCAGCAGCATGACAGGGGGCTCGGCCAAAAACATTCAGTACTTC. Protein product: CASSMTGGSAKNIQYF.